The 5 T cell receptor beta chains below come from one sample, sequenced in a study of blood T cell repertoires in COVID-19. The data were produced by immunoSEQ multiplex PCR, yet TCRdb's version contains in-frame clones alone and is incomplete. Of about 150,000 clones in the sample, around 80% were seen once. Sequencing was carried out using peripheral blood. These receptors came from a woman between 45 and 65 years old with acute or convalescent COVID-19.

There are a few counts of this clone. This chain connects TRBV7-9 to TRBJ2-1; 7 bases are shared with TRBD2. In germline, CDR1 is SEHNR, CDR2 FQNEAQ (reference sequence). The CDR3 runs to 13 residues. The J segment lost 7 bases and the V segment lost 3 bases, leaving 3 bases of the junction unmatched. CDR3 loop: CASSLGGRNEQFF. The CDR3 DNA reads TGTGCCAGCAGCTTGGGAGGGAGGAATGAGCAGTTCTTC.

The V call is TRBV3-1 (or the pseudogene TRBV3-2), the J call TRBJ2-2; TRBD1 agrees at 12 bases. Losses at the gene ends were 7 bases for V and 7 bases for J; bases not matched to a gene: 13. Looked up from germline, CDR1 is LGHDT and CDR2 is YNNKEL (reference sequence). The CDR3 contains 17 residues. In DNA, the CDR3 is TGTGCCAGCACCAGAGGGGTGGGACAGGGGGCAGTCGGGGAGCTGTTTTTT. This gives the protein CASTRGVGQGAVGELFF.

This sequence joins TRBV4-1 and TRBJ2-2; D possibly corresponds to TRBD1 (5 bases). Deletions cut 0 bases from V and 4 bases from J, with 12 bases between. The CDR3 has 16 amino acids. Germline V gene sequence: CDR1 MGHRA, CDR2 YSYEKL. This chain's CDR3 is CASSQDQTGPTGELFF. CDR3 sequence (DNA): TGCGCCAGCAGCCAAGATCAAACAGGCCCCACCGGGGAGCTGTTTTTT.

The rearrangement links TRBV7-2 to TRBJ1-2, with 10 bases matching TRBD1. The CDR3 has 16 residues. Per germline, CDR1 SGHTA and CDR2 FQGNSA. The ends lost 0 bases at V and 8 bases at J; junction bases unmatched: 9. CDR3 loop: CASSLAGWDRGGGYTF. CDR3 coding DNA: TGTGCCAGCAGCTTAGCGGGCTGGGACAGGGGAGGAGGCTACACCTTC.

V gene TRBV6-1 combines with J gene TRBJ2-1; D possibly corresponds to TRBD2 (6 bases). CDR1 and CDR2 from the germline V gene are MNHNS and SASEGT. This CDR3 has 18 amino acids. Trimming pared 0 bases from V and 2 bases from J, leaving 17 bases between. The CDR3 DNA follows: TGTGCCAGCAGTGAAGCAGGCTTGGGGAGGACGGCCTACAATGAGCAGTTCTTC. It yields the protein CASSEAGLGRTAYNEQFF.